The present entry profiles one TCR beta chain with its context. The data derive from a study of patients and donors after allogeneic stem cell transplantation. The CDR3 has 15 amino acids. Germline trimming cut 5 bases from V and 3 bases from J; bases unmatched to any gene: 5. Germline assignment: CDR1 SGHVS and CDR2 FQNEAQ. TCRdb recomputed calls from the RT-PCR reads with MiXCR, one row per CDR3 protein. The sample has approximately 60,000 distinct CDR3 sequences, 13% seen once. The chain links TRBV7-8 to TRBJ2-1; TRBD1 matches at 9 bases. The TCR comes from a human donor who was either an allogeneic HSCT recipient or a stem cell or donor lymphocyte infusion donor (not recorded which). It is not recorded whose cells these are; they may come from a transplant donor. Input material: blood, either unsorted or a sorted T cell fraction (not recorded which). This CDR3 reads CASSIGTGRYNEQFF. In DNA, the CDR3 is TGTGCCAGCAGCATAGGGACAGGGCGCTACAATGAGCAGTTCTTC. The whole variable domain, remainder taken from reference TRBV7-8 and TRBJ2-1, is GAGVSQSPRYKVAKRGQDVALRCDPISGHVSLFWYQQALGQGPEFLTYFQNEAQLDKSGLPSDRFFAERPEGSVSTLKIQRTQQEDSAVYLCASSIGTGRYNEQFFGPGTRLTVL.